The present TCR beta chain was sequenced within a study of human T cells and chemical hapten exposure. Study-level background: Mostly female patients had alopecia areata, totalis or universalis.

For this clonotype: What it binds is unknown.

Noted treatment: therapeutic diphenylcyclopropenone sensitization with weekly scalp DPC. The total RNA was obtained from whole blood that was not fractionated. Germline V gene sequence: CDR1 MNHEY, CDR2 SVGEGT. This CDR3 spans 14 amino acids. Deletions cut 6 bases from V and 2 bases from J, with 13 bases between. What the library attached to individual cDNA molecules were unique molecular identifiers. Original processing notes: TCRs per sample had a median of around 98,000 and ranged from about 23,224 to 700,000. TCRdb re-called the reads with MiXCR, one entry per CDR3 protein. Here the V and J calls rest on TCRdb's processing, not on the authors' analysis. Of several thousand distinct CDR3 sequences listed, roughly 50% were seen once; the top ten hold around 3%. General study points: Large CDR3 similarity clusters arose significantly more often from expanded TCRs than from controls.

This clonotype originated in an adult with alopecia areata. Some clones in this sample may be carry-over from other donors' samples. This table probably holds off-target reads from a library built for another chain. The sequences come from whole blood, collected before DPC sensitization or 2, 6, or about 24 weeks after (not recorded which). The chain has TRBV6-2 or TRBV6-3 and TRBJ2-5; either TRBD1 or TRBD2 may fit D (5 bases each). CDR3 amino acids: CASRTGRLQETQYF. The CDR3 nucleotides read TGTGCCAGCAGAACGGGACGGCTACAAGAGACCCAGTACTTC.